This is a list of T cell receptor beta chains from one sample in a study of cytomegalovirus exposure and HLA in healthy donors. This table comes from immunoSEQ multiplex PCR, and its TCRdb copy is limited to in-frame clones, with some not included. This sample has 100,000 to 120,000 clones, with less than 85% found just once. The sequenced sample consisted of PBMCs. These receptors all come from a man aged 25 to 45 in good health and CMV-seropositive. Both conserved end residues are part of each CDR3. The D gene is left open where the match is weak.

>11|TRBV20-1|.|TRBJ1-1
CSATENTEAFF
>13|TRBV19|.|TRBJ2-1
CASSPVSYNEQFF
>16|TRBV4-1|TRBD1|TRBJ2-3
CASSQGRTGGLDTQYF
>17|TRBV11-3|TRBD2|TRBJ2-1
CASSLGPSSGGYNEQFF
>14|TRBV7-8|.|TRBJ1-5
CASSLETGLGPQHF
>12|TRBV29-1|.|TRBJ2-4
CSVRIRGNIQYF
>16|TRBV27|.|TRBJ1-6
CASSLEAGSYNSPLHF
>16|TRBV14|.|TRBJ1-6
CASSPRRGSYNSPLHF
>14|TRBV28|TRBD1|TRBJ2-7
CASSPAGQASEQYF
>15|TRBV6-5|.|TRBJ1-2
CASSYSTLANYGYTF
>15|TRBV30|.|TRBJ1-2
CAWSFLPQGGVGYTF
>15|TRBV2|.|TRBJ1-2
CASSEGGGWGEGYTF
>15|TRBV13|TRBD1|TRBJ1-2
CASSLEQGASYGYTF
>15|TRBV6-1|.|TRBJ1-1
CASRRLKLAGTEAFF
>13|TRBV28|.|TRBJ2-2
CASQVGGTGELFF
>13|TRBV6-6|.|TRBJ1-1
CASSRTANTEAFF
>15|TRBV4-3|.|TRBJ1-5
CASSQDWAGNQPQHF
>14|TRBV28|TRBD1|TRBJ1-6
CATVGQGPNSPLHF
>12|TRBV2|.|TRBJ2-1
CASSSEYNEQFF
>17|TRBV7-9|.|TRBJ2-7
CASSLGYGGPGGYEQYF
>14|TRBV18|TRBD1|TRBJ1-5
CASSLSGGHQPQHF
>13|TRBV19|.|TRBJ1-2
CATTTAWHYGYTF
>17|TRBV19|.|TRBJ1-4
CASSGAAAVGINEKLFF